This TCR beta chain was recovered during a study of identical twins. This CDR3 is built from 14 residues. V was pared by 7 bases and J by 7 bases, with 17 bases between. Germline lookup yields CDR1 SGHKS and CDR2 YYEKEE (reference sequence). The cDNA had a unique molecular identifier and a template-switch universal primer site. In TCRdb, the 5' RACE reads were re-called with MiXCR into one record per CDR3 protein. Of just over 450,000 distinct CDR3 sequences in the sample, around 14% were seen once. These same records also appear under a second study, on yellow fever vaccine responses in identical twins.

Sequencing was performed on CD4+ T cells sorted from blood. V usage is TRBV5-5 and J usage is TRBJ2-2, with D hard to call. The TCR was taken from a woman between 18 and 29 years old in good health. The CDR3 spells CASGPGRHRGELFF. CDR3 bases: TGTGCCAGCGGCCCCGGGCGCCATCGCGGGGAGCTGTTTTTT.